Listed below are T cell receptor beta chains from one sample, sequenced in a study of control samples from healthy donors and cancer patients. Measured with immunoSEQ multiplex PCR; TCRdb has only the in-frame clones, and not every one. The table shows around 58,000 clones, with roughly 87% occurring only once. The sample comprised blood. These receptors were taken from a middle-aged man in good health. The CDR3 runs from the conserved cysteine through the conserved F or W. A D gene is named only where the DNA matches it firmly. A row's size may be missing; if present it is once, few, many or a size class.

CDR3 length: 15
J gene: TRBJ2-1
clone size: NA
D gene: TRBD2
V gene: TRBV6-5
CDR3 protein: CASSFLAGGMNEQFF
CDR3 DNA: TGTGCCAGCAGTTTTTTAGCGGGAGGGATGAATGAGCAGTTCTTC

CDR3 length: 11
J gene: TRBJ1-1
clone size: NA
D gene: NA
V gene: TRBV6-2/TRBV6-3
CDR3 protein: CASSYGTEAFF
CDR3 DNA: TGTGCCAGCAGTTACGGCACTGAAGCTTTCTTT

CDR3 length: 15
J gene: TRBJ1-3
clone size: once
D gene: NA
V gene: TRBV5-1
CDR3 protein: CASTSSGALGNTIYF
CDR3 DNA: TGCGCCAGCACCTCTTCGGGGGCCCTTGGAAACACCATATATTTT

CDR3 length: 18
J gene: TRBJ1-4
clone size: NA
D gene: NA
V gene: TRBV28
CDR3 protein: CASRPIGQFSATNEKLFF
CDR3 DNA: TGTGCCAGCAGACCAATCGGACAGTTTTCTGCAACTAATGAAAAACTGTTTTTT

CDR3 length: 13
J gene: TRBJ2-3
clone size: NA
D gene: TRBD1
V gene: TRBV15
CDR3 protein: CATLTGETDTQYF
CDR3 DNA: TGTGCCACCCTTACAGGGGAGACAGATACGCAGTATTTT

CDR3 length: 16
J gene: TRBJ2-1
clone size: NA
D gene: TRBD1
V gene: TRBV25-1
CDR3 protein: CASSDWNRQGRNEQFF
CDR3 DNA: TGTGCCAGCAGTGACTGGAATCGACAGGGGCGGAATGAGCAGTTCTTC

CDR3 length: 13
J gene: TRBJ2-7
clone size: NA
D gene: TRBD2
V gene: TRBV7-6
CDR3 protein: CASSRDYSYEQYF
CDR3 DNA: TGTGCCAGCAGCCGGGACTATTCCTACGAGCAGTACTTC

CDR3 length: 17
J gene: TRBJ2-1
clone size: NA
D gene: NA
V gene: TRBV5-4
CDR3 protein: CASSPGPTSDSYNEQFF
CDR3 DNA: TGTGCCAGCAGCCCGGGCCCAACTAGTGATTCATACAATGAGCAGTTCTTC

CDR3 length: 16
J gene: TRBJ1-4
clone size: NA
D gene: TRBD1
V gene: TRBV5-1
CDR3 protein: CASSFSGTGANEKLFF
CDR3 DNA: TGCGCCAGCAGCTTTTCCGGGACAGGGGCTAATGAAAAACTGTTTTTT

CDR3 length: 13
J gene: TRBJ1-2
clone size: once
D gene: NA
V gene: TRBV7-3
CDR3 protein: CASSFGDASGYTF
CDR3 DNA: TGTGCCAGCAGCTTCGGCGACGCCTCTGGCTACACCTTC

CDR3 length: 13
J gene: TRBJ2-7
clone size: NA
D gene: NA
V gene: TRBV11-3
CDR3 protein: CASSLPGDYEQYF
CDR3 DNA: TGTGCCAGCAGCTTACCGGGGGACTACGAGCAGTACTTC

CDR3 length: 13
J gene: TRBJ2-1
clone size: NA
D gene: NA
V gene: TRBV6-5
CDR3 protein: CASRRGTDNEQFF
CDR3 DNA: TGTGCCAGCAGGCGCGGGACTGACAATGAGCAGTTCTTC

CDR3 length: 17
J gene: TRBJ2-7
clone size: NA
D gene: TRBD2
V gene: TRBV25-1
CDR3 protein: CASSEAPLAGLAYEQYF
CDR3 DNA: TGTGCCAGCAGTGAAGCCCCTCTAGCGGGACTCGCCTACGAGCAGTACTTC

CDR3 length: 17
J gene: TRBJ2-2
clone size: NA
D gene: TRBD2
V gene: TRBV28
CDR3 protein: CASSPSGRASNTGELFF
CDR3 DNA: TGTGCCAGCAGCCCCAGCGGGAGGGCTTCGAACACCGGGGAGCTGTTTTTT

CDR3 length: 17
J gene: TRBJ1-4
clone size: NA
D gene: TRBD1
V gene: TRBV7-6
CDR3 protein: CASSARYRDRSNEKLFF
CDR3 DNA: TGTGCCAGCAGCGCGAGATACCGGGACAGGAGTAATGAAAAACTGTTTTTT

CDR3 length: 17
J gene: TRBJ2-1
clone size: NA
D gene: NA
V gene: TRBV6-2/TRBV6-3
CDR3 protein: CASSSYLAQSSYNEQFF
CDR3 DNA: TGTGCCAGCAGTTCTTATCTAGCGCAGAGCTCCTACAATGAGCAGTTCTTC

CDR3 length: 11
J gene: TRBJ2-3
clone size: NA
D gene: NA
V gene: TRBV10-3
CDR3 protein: CAIRATDTQYF
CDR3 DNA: TGTGCCATACGGGCCACAGATACGCAGTATTTT

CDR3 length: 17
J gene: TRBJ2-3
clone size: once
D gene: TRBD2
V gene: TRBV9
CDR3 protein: CASSDGLAGGVTDTQYF
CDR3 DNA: TGTGCCAGCAGCGACGGACTAGCGGGAGGTGTCACAGATACGCAGTATTTT

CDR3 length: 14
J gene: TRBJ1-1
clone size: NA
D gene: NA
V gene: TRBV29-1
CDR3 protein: CSVHGLLMNTEAFF
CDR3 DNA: TGCAGCGTCCACGGCCTCCTGATGAACACTGAAGCTTTCTTT

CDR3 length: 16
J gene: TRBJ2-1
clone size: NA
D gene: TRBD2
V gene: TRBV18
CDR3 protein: CASSPGLVPGDNEQFF
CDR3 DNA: TGTGCCAGCTCACCAGGACTAGTCCCGGGGGACAATGAGCAGTTCTTC

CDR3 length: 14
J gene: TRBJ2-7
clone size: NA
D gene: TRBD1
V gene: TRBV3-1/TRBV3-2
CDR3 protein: CASSGTGGLGEQYF
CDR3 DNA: TGTGCCAGCAGCGGGACAGGGGGTCTCGGGGAGCAGTACTTC

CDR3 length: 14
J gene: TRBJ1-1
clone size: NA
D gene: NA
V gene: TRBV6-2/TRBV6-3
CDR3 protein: CASSYSRVSTEAFF
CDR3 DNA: TGTGCCAGCAGTTACTCGCGGGTTAGCACTGAAGCTTTCTTT

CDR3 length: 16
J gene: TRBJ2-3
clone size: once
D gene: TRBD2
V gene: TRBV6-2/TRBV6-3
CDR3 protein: CASSPRGTSGTDTQYF
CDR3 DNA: TGTGCCAGCAGCCCCAGGGGGACTAGCGGCACAGATACGCAGTATTTT

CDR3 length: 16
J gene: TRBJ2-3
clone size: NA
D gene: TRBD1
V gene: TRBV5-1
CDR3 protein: CASSSGQGTSTDTQYF
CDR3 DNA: TGCGCCAGCAGCTCCGGACAGGGGACTAGCACAGATACGCAGTATTTT

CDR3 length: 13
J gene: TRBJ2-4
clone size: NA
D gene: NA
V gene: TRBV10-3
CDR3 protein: CAAAGANENIQYF
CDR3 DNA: TGTGCCGCGGCCGGGGCCAATGAAAACATTCAGTACTTC

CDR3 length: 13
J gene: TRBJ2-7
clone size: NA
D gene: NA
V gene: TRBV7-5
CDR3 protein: CVSNDRGNYEQYF
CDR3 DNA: TGTGTCAGTAACGACAGGGGGAACTACGAGCAGTACTTC

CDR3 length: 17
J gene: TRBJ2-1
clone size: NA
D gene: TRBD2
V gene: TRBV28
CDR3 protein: CASSPRLAGVFLDEQFF
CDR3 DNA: TGTGCCAGCAGTCCCAGACTAGCGGGAGTATTTCTGGATGAGCAGTTCTTC

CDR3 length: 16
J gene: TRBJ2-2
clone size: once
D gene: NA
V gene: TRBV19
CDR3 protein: CASKLNSGANTGELFF
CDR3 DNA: TGTGCCAGTAAATTAAACTCAGGGGCGAACACCGGGGAGCTGTTTTTT